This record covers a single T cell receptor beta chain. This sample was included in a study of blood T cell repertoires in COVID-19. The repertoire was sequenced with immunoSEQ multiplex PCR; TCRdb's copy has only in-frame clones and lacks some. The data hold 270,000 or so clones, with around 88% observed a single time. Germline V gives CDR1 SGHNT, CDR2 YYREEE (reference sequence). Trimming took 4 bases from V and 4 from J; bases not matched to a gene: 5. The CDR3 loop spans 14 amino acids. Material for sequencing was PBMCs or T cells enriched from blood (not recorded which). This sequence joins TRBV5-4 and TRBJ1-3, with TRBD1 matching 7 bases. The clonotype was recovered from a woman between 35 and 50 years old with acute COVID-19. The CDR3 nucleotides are TGTGCCAGCAGCCAGGGGACAGCCGGAAACACCATATATTTT. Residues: CASSQGTAGNTIYF.